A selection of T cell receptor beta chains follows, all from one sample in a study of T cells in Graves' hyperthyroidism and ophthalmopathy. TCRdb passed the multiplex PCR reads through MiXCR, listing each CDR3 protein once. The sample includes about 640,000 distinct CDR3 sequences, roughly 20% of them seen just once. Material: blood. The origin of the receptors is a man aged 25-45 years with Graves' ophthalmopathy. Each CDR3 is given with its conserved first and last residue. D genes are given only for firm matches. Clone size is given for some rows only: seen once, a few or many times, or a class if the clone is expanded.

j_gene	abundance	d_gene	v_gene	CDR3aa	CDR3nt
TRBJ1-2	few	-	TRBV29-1	CSVRNRFSSYTF	TGCAGCGTTCGGAACAGGTTTTCTAGCTACACCTTC
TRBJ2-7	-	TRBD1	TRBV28	CASSPQGAGSYEQYF	TGTGCCAGCAGCCCGCAGGGGGCCGGATCCTACGAGCAGTACTTC
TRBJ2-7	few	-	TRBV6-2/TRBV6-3	CASSPNLGPFYEQYF	TGTGCCAGCAGTCCTAACCTTGGACCGTTCTACGAGCAGTACTTC
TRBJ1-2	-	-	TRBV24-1	CATSDSHGGYGYTF	TGTGCCACCAGTGATTCACATGGAGGCTATGGCTACACCTTC
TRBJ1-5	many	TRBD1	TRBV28	CASRVTGTSNQPQHF	TGTGCCAGCAGGGTGACAGGGACTAGCAATCAGCCCCAGCATTTT
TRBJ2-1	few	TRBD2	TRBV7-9	CASTKGGLAGDNEQFF	TGTGCCAGCACCAAGGGAGGCCTAGCGGGAGATAATGAGCAGTTCTTC
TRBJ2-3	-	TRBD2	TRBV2	CASSVGLAGTFPDTQYF	TGTGCCAGCAGCGTGGGACTAGCGGGCACGTTCCCAGATACGCAGTATTTT
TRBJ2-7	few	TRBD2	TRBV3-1	CASSPLKTSGTYEQYF	TGTGCCAGCAGCCCCTTAAAGACTAGCGGGACCTACGAGCAGTACTTC
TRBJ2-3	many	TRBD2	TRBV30	CAWSVRGRAPFSTDTQYF	TGTGCCTGGAGTGTACGCGGGAGGGCCCCCTTTAGCACAGATACGCAGTATTTT
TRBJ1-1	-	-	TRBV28	CASSLSPGYAFF	TGTGCCAGCAGTTTATCCCCGGGTTACGCTTTCTTT
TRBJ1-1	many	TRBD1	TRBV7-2	CASSLQGVATEAFF	TGTGCCAGCAGCCTACAGGGGGTAGCGACTGAAGCTTTCTTT
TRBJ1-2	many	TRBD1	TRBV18	CASSPTPTGSSYGYTF	TGTGCCAGCTCACCAACCCCGACAGGGTCTAGCTATGGCTACACCTTC
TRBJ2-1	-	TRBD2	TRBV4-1	CASSQLAGVLEQFF	TGCGCCAGCAGCCAGCTAGCGGGAGTGCTTGAGCAGTTCTTC
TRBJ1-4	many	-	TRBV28	CASRGDRGHEKLFF	TGTGCCAGCAGGGGAGACAGAGGACATGAAAAACTGTTTTTT
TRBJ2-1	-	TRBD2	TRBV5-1	CASTVQPAGRHNEQFF	TGCGCCAGCACCGTCCAGCCAGCGGGAAGACACAATGAGCAGTTCTTC
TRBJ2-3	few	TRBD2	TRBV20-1	CSAHLAGGLRDTQYF	TGCAGTGCCCACTTAGCGGGAGGACTTAGGGATACGCAGTATTTT
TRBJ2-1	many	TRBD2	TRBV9	CASSVRPSGGNEQFF	TGTGCCAGCAGCGTAAGGCCTAGCGGGGGTAATGAGCAGTTCTTC
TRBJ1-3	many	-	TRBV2	CASRKRGDASANFGNTIYF	TGTGCCAGCAGAAAACGTGGGGACGCCTCCGCAAACTTTGGAAACACCATATATTTT
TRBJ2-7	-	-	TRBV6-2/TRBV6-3	CASSYSTRSSEQYF	TGTGCCAGCAGTTACTCGACCCGGAGTTCCGAGCAGTACTTC
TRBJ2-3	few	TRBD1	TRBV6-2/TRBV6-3	CASSYGGAGQGATDTQYF	TGTGCCAGCAGTTACGGCGGGGCGGGACAGGGTGCGACAGATACGCAGTATTTT
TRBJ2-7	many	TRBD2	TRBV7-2	CASSLNWASGRAGVYEQYF	TGTGCCAGCAGCTTAAATTGGGCTAGCGGGAGGGCCGGTGTTTACGAGCAGTACTTC
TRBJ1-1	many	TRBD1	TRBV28	CASRPTGVDTEAFF	TGTGCCAGCAGACCTACAGGGGTTGATACTGAAGCTTTCTTT
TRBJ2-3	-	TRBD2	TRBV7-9	CASSADRTSVHTDTQYF	TGTGCCAGCAGCGCAGATCGGACTAGCGTGCACACAGATACGCAGTATTTT
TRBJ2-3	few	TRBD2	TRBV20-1	CSADGLASTDTQYF	TGCAGTGCCGACGGACTAGCTAGCACAGATACGCAGTATTTT
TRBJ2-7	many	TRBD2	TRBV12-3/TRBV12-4	CASTETSGSYEQYF	TGTGCCAGCACCGAGACTAGCGGCTCCTACGAGCAGTACTTC
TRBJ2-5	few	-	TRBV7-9	CASSPGTTSQETQYF	TGTGCCAGCAGCCCGGGGACAACTAGTCAAGAGACCCAGTACTTC
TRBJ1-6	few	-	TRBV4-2	CASSQSPTVNSPLHF	TGTGCCAGCAGCCAATCCCCGACAGTTAATTCACCCCTCCACTTT
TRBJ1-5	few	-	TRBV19	CASRPNGVPNQPQHF	TGTGCCAGTAGGCCCAACGGGGTACCCAATCAGCCCCAGCATTTT
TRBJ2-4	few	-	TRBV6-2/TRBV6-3	CASSYSAGSSANIQYF	TGTGCCAGCAGTTACTCAGCAGGGAGTTCGGCGAACATTCAGTACTTC
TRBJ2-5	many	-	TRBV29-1	CSVEGRGGARGTQYF	TGCAGCGTTGAAGGCCGAGGGGGAGCCCGGGGGACCCAGTACTTC
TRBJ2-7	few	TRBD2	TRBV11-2	CASSFRQKRGGTSHEQYF	TGTGCCAGCAGCTTTCGCCAAAAAAGAGGGGGGACTAGCCACGAGCAGTACTTC
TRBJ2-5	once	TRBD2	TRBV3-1	CASSQSLAGGPGETQCF	TGTGCCAGCAGCCAATCCCTAGCGGGAGGGCCTGGAGAGACCCAGTGCTTC
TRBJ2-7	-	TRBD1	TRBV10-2	CASSDRGPWEQYF	TGTGCCAGCAGTGACAGGGGTCCGTGGGAGCAGTACTTC
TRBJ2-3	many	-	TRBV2	CASSEEVSVRTDTQYF	TGTGCCAGCAGTGAAGAGGTTAGCGTACGCACAGATACGCAGTATTTT
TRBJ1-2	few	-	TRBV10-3	CAISAPMIGYTF	TGTGCCATCAGCGCCCCTATGATAGGCTACACCTTC
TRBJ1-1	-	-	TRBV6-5	CASSYDGLNLPFF	TGTGCCAGCAGTTACGACGGGCTGAATTTACCTTTCTTT
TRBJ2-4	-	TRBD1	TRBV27	CASSYSTGIAKNIQYF	TGTGCCAGCAGTTACTCGACAGGGATAGCCAAAAACATTCAGTACTTC
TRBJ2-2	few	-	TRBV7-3	CASSLWKTSNTGELFF	TGTGCCAGCAGCTTATGGAAAACTTCCAACACCGGGGAGCTGTTTTTT
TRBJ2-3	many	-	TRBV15	CATKEGGYTDTQYF	TGTGCCACCAAAGAGGGGGGATACACAGATACGCAGTATTTT
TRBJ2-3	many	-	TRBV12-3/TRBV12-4	CASSFLTRSADTQYF	TGTGCCAGCAGTTTCTTGACTAGAAGTGCAGATACGCAGTATTTT
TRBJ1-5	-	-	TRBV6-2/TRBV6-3	CASSYRIPGQSDNQPQHF	TGTGCCAGCAGTTACCGTATACCCGGACAGTCCGACAATCAGCCCCAGCATTTT
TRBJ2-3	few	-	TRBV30	CAWSEGSGQADTQYF	TGTGCCTGGAGTGAGGGCTCCGGACAAGCAGATACGCAGTATTTT